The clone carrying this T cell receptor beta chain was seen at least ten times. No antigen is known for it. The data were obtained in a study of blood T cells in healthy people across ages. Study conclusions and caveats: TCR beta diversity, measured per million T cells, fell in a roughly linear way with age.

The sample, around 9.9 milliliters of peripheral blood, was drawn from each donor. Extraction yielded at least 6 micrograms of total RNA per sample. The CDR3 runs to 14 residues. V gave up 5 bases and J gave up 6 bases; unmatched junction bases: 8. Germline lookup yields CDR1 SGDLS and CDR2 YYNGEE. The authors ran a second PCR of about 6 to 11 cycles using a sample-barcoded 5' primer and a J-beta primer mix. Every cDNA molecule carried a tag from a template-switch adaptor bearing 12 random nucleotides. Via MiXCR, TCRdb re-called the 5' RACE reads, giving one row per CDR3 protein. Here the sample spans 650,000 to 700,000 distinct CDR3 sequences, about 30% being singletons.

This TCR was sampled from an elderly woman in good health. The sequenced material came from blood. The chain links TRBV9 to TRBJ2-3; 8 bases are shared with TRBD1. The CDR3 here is CASSPPGQVDTQYF. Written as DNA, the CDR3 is TGTGCCAGCAGTCCACCGGGACAGGTCGATACGCAGTATTTT. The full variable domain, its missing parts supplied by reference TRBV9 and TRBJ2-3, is DSGVTQTPKHLITATGQRVTLRCSPRSGDLSVYWYQQSLDQGLQFLIQYYNGEERAKGNILERFSAQQFPDLHSELNLSSLELGDSALYFCASSPPGQVDTQYFGPGTRLTVL.